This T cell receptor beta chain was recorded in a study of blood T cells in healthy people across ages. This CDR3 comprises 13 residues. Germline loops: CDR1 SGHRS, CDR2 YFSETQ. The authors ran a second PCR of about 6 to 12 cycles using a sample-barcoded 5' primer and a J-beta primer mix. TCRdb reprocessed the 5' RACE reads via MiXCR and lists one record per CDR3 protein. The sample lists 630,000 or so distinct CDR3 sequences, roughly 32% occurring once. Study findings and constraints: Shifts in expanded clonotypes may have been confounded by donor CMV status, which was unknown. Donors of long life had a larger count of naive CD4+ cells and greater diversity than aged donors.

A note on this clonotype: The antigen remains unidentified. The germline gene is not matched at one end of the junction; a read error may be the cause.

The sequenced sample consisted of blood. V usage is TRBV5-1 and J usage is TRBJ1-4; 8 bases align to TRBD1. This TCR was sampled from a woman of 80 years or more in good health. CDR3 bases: TGCACCAGCAGTCAGGGGGCGGGTGAAAAACTGTTTTTT. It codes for CTSSQGAGEKLFF.